This record looks at one T cell receptor (beta chain) sequence and its context. Its antigen is currently unknown. This entry comes from a study of cytotoxic CD8 clonotypes in ibrutinib-treated CLL. About the research overall: Response material was collected after a median about 12 months of treatment, range 6 to 36. Mean values per sample were around 250,000 productive templates and tens of thousands of productive rearrangements.

This CDR3 has 15 amino acids. Germline-derived CDR1 and CDR2 are SEHNR and FQNEAQ (reference sequence). V was shortened by 5 bases and J by 0 bases, with 14 bases between the two germline ends. Sequencing was performed with immunoSEQ multiplex PCR; in TCRdb, only in-frame clones are kept and a portion is missing. Of about 130,000 clones listed, 79% are singletons. Study conclusions and caveats: Sustained-remission and progressing patients had different sampling times. Clonality was higher at ibrutinib response and returned toward baseline at progression.

The chain links TRBV7-9 to TRBJ2-7; D is possibly TRBD1 (6 bases). The material sequenced was PBMCs, taken after 12 months of ibrutinib treatment. The TCR was taken from a human donor with chronic lymphocytic leukemia. CDR3 DNA: TGTGCCAGCAGCCCGCCACAGGGTCTCTCCTACGAGCAGTACTTC. Translating gives CASSPPQGLSYEQYF. Together with reference TRBV7-9 and TRBJ2-7, the CDR3 gives the full variable domain: DTGVSQNPRHKITKRGQNVTFRCDPISEHNRLYWYRQTLGQGPEFLTYFQNEAQLEKSRLLSDRFSAERPKGSFSTLEIQRTEQGDSAMYLCASSPPQGLSYEQYFGPGTRLTVT.